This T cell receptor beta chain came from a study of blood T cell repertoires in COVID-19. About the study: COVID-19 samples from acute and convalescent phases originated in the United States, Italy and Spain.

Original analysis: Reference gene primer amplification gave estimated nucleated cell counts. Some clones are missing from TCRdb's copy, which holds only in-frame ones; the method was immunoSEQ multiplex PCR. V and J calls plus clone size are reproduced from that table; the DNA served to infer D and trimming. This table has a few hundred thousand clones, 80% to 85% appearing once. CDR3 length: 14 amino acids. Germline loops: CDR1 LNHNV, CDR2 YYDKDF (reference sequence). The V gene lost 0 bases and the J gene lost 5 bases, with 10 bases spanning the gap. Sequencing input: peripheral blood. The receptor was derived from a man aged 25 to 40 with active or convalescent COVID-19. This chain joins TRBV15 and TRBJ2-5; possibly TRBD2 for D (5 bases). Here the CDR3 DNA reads TGTGCCACCAGCAGAGATGTGGGAGCGGAGACCCAGTACTTC. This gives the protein CATSRDVGAETQYF.